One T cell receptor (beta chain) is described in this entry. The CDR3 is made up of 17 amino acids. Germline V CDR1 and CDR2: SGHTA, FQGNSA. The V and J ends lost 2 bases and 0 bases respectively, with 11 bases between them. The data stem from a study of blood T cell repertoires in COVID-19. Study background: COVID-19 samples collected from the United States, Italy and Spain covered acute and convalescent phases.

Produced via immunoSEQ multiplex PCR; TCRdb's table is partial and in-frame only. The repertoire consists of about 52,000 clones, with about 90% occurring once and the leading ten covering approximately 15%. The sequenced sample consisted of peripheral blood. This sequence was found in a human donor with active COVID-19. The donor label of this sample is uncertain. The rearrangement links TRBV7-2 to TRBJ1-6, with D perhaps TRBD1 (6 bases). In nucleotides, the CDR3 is TGTGCCAGCAGCTTACAGGGGAGTGGCTCCTATAATTCACCCCTCCACTTT. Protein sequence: CASSLQGSGSYNSPLHF.